This T cell receptor (beta chain) was recorded in a study of T cells in Graves' hyperthyroidism and ophthalmopathy. This clonotype was recorded many times. The source material, RNA transcripts, was used to amplify TCR beta CDR3 regions. When the TCR CDR3 underwent first-round RT-PCR, the HTBI primer set was used. TCRdb called the multiplex PCR reads again in MiXCR, with one record for every CDR3 protein. The sample holds approximately 510,000 distinct CDR3 sequences, around 21% seen once. The sequence came from a man younger than 35 with Graves' hyperthyroidism. Sample: blood.

Here the CDR3 DNA reads TGCAGTGCACAGACGAGACAGGGGAAGGTTGGCTACACCTTC. Its protein is CSAQTRQGKVGYTF. V usage is TRBV20-1 and J usage is TRBJ1-2; 8 bases match TRBD1. This CDR3 is built from 14 residues. Per germline, CDR1 DFQATT and CDR2 SNEGSKA (reference sequence). Germline trimming cut 6 bases from V and 7 bases from J; bases unmatched to any gene: 13.